This T cell receptor beta chain was profiled in a study of T-cell reconstitution after alpha-beta-depleted transplantation in children. It was with unique molecular identifiers that the TCRbeta library was prepared. TCRdb reprocessed the PCR reads via MiXCR and lists one record per CDR3 protein. The profile covers some 300,000 distinct CDR3 sequences, with around 10% appearing a single time and less than 9% taken by the ten largest. Study results and limitations: As was reported, about two months after transplant, alpha-beta T cells came from several hundred expanded graft clones. At one year after transplant, newly produced T cells mostly accounted for T-cell counts and diversity.

Germline V CDR1 and CDR2: SQVTM, ANQGSEA. Germline trimming cut 3 bases from V and 3 bases from J; bases unmatched to any gene: 4. The CDR3 sequence is 14 residues long. This clonotype was seen repeatedly, ten times or more. The antigen remains undetermined. The genes are TRBV29-1 and TRBJ1-2, with 10 bases lining up with TRBD1. The TCR sequence derives from a boy less than two years old with acute myeloid leukemia, due to receive a stem cell transplant. Sequencing was performed on PBMCs, taken before TCRalphabeta/CD19-depleted stem cell transplant. The CDR3: CSVERQGADYGYTF. CDR3 coding DNA: TGCAGCGTTGAGCGACAGGGGGCCGACTATGGCTACACCTTC.